Reported below is one T cell receptor (beta chain). Its specificity is unknown. The V end was cut by 4 bases, the J end by 6 bases, with 13 bases between. The CDR3 extends over 12 amino acids. Germline values: CDR1 SQVTM, CDR2 ANQGSEA. This sample is drawn from a study of shared clonotypes between healthy human individuals. Naive CD8 cells lacked CD45RO, underwent positive selection for CCR7 and left out terminally differentiated effector memory CD45RA+ cells. Study-wide results and limits: The generation probabilities recorded for non-shared clonotypes fell below those of clonotypes shared by all four donors.

The authors split each subset's genomic DNA evenly across several immunoSEQ plates. The method was immunoSEQ multiplex PCR; TCRdb's version includes in-frame clones alone and lacks a portion of them. The table has hundreds of thousands of clones, 92% seen once; the top ten hold approximately 25%. The receptor's source is a man aged 25 to 40 in good health. The gene calls are TRBV29-1 and TRBJ2-7, with D possibly being TRBD1 (6 bases). Sample: naive CD8+ T cells sorted from blood. The CDR3 reads CSVAQGMGEQYF. The DNA of the CDR3 is TGCAGCGTTGCCCAGGGGATGGGCGAGCAGTACTTC.